This entry concerns a single T cell receptor (beta chain). PCR employed 60 Vbeta and 13 Jbeta primers. Sequencing was performed with immunoSEQ multiplex PCR; in TCRdb, only in-frame clones are kept and a portion is missing. The sample includes about 100,000 clones, roughly 80% of them seen just once. This entry belongs to a study of cytomegalovirus exposure and HLA in healthy donors. Between the trimmed V and J ends, which lost 4 bases and 12 bases, there was a span of 15 bases. The CDR3 is made up of 13 amino acids. Per the germline V gene, CDR1 is SGHTA and CDR2 is FQGNSA. The material sequenced was PBMCs. This TCR derives from a man aged 25 to 40 in good health and CMV-seronegative. The V and J genes are TRBV7-2 and TRBJ1-4; TRBD1 might be the D (6 bases). The CDR3 here is CASSSDWDNQLFF. The CDR3 region has the DNA TGTGCCAGCAGCTCCGATTGGGACAACCAACTGTTTTTT.